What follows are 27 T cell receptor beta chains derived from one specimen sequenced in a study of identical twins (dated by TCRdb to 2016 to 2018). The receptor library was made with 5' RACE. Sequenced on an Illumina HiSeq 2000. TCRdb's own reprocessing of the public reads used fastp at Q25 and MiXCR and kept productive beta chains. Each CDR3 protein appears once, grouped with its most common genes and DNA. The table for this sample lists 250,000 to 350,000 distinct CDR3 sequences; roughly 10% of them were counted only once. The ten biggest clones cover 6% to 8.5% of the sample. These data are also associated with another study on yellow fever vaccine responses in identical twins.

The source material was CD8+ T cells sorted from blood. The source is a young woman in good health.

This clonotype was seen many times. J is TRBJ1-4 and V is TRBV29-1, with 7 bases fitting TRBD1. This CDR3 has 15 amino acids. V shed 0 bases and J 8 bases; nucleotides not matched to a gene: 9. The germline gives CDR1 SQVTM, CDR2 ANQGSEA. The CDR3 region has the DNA TGCAGCGTTGAAGATCGGGCAGGGGGGACCGAAAAACTGTTTTTT. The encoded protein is CSVEDRAGGTEKLFF.

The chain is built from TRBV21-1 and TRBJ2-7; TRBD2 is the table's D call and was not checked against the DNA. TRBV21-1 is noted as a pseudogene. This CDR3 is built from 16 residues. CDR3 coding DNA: TGTGCCAGCAGCCTGTTTAGCGGGGGGAAGTCCTACGAGCAGTACTTC. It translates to CASSLFSGGKSYEQYF.

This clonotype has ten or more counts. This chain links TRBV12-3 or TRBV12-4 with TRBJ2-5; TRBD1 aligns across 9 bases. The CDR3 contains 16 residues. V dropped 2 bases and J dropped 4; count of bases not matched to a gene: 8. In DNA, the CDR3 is TGTGCCAGCAGTTTACGCCGGGACAGGGTGCCAGAGACCCAGTACTTC. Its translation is CASSLRRDRVPETQYF.

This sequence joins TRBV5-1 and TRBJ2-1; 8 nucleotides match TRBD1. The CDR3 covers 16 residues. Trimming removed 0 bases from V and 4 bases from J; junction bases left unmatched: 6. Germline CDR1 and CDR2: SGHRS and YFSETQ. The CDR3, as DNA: TGCGCCAGCAGCTTGGATTGGACAGGGCCTTACAATGAGCAGTTCTTC. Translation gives CASSLDWTGPYNEQFF.

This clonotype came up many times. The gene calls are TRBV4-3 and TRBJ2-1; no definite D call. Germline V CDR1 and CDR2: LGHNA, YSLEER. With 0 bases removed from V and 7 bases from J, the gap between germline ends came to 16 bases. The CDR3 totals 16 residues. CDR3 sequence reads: CASSQDLLYPRNEQFF. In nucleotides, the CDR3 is TGCGCCAGCAGCCAAGATCTACTCTACCCGAGGAATGAGCAGTTCTTC.

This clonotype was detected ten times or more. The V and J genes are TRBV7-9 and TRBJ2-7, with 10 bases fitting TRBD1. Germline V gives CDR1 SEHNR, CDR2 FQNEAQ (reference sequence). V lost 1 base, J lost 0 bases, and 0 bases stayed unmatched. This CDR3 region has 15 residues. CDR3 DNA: TGTGCCAGCAGCTTAGGGACAGGGGGCTCCTACGAGCAGTACTTC. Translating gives CASSLGTGGSYEQYF.

This chain's CDR3 is CASSGMDPSYEQYF. CDR3 DNA sequence: TGTGCCAGCAGCGGTATGGACCCCTCCTACGAGCAGTACTTC. The gene calls are TRBV9 and TRBJ2-7, with D uncertain. The CDR3 runs 14 residues. V lost 3 bases and J 0 bases, leaving 10 bases between the germline ends. The germline V gene encodes CDR1 SGDLS and CDR2 YYNGEE.

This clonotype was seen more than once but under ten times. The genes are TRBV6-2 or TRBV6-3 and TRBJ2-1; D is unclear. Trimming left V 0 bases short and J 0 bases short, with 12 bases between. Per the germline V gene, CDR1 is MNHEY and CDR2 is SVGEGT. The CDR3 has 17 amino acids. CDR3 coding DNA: TGTGCCAGCAGTTACTCTCTGGCGGAGTACTCCTACAATGAGCAGTTCTTC. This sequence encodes CASSYSLAEYSYNEQFF.

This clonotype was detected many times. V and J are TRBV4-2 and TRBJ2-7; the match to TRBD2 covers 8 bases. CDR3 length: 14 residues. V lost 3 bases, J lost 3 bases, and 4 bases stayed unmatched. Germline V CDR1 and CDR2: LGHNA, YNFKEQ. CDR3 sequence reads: CASSHSGTSYEQYF. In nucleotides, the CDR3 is TGTGCCAGCAGCCATTCGGGGACTAGCTACGAGCAGTACTTC.

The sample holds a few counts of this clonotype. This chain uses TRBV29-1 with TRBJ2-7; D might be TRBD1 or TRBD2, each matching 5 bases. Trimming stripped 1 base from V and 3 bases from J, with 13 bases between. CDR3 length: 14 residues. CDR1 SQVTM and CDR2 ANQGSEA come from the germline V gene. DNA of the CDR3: TGCAGCGTTGAAGGGCTGGGACGGAACTACGAGCAGTACTTC. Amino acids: CSVEGLGRNYEQYF.

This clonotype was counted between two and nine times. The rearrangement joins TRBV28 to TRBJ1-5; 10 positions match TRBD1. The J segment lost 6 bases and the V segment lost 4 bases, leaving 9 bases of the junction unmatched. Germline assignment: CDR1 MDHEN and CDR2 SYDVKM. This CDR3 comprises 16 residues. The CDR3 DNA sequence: TGTGCCAGCAGTTCCCTGGGACAGGGGAACGGTCAGCCCCAGCATTTT. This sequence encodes CASSSLGQGNGQPQHF. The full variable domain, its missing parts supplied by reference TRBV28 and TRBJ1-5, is DVKVTQSSRYLVKRTGEKVFLECVQDMDHENMFWYRQDPGLGLRLIYFSYDVKMKEKGDIPEGYSVSREKKERFSLILESASTNQTSMYLCASSSLGQGNGQPQHFGDGTRLSIL.

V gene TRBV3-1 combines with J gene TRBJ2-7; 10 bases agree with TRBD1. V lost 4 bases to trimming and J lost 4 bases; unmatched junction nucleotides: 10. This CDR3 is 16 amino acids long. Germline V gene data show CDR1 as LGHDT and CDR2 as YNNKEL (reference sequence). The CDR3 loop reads CASSPLGTGDFYEQYF. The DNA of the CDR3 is TGTGCCAGCAGCCCATTGGGGACAGGGGATTTTTACGAGCAGTACTTC.

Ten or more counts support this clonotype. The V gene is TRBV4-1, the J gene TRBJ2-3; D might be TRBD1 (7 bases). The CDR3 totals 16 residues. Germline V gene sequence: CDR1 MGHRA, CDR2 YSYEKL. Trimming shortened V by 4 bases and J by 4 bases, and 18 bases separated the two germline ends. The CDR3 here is CASSPDREVRPDTQYF. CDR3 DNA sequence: TGCGCCAGCAGCCCTGACAGGGAGGTTCGTCCAGATACGCAGTATTTT.

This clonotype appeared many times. CDR3 nucleotides: TGTGCTAGTGGCCTCACTAGCACCGATGAGCAGTTCTTC. Protein product: CASGLTSTDEQFF. The chain joins TRBV12-5 to TRBJ2-1, with D possibly matching TRBD2 (6 bases). This CDR3 contains 13 residues. V lost 6 bases and J 8 bases, leaving 14 bases between the germline ends. CDR1 and CDR2 (germline): LGHNT, FRNRAP.

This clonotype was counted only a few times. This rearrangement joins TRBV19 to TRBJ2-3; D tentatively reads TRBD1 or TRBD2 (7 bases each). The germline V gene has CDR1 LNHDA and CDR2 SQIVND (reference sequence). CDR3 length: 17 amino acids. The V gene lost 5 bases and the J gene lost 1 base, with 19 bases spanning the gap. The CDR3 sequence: CASSWRGLAVGTDTQYF. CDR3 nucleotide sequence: TGTGCCAGTAGTTGGAGGGGGCTAGCGGTCGGCACAGATACGCAGTATTTT.

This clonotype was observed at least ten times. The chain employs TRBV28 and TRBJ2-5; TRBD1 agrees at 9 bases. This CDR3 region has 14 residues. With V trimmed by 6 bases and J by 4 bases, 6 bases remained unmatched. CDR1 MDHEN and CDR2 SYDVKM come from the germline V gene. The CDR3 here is CASRVDRGRETQYF. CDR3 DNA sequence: TGTGCCAGCAGGGTGGACAGGGGACGAGAGACCCAGTACTTC. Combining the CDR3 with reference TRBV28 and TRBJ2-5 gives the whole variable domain DVKVTQSSRYLVKRTGEKVFLECVQDMDHENMFWYRQDPGLGLRLIYFSYDVKMKEKGDIPEGYSVSREKKERFSLILESASTNQTSMYLCASRVDRGRETQYFGPGTRLLVL.

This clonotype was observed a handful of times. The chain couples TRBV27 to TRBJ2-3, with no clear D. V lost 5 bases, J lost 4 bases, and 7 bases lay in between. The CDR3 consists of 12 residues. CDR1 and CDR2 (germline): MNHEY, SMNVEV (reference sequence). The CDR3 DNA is TGTGCCAGCAGTAAGAAGCCAGATACGCAGTATTTT. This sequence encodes CASSKKPDTQYF.

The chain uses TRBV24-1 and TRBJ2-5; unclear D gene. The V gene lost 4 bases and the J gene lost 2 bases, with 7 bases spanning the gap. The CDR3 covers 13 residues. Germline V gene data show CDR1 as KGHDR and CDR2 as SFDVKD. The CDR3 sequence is CATSEVGQETQYF. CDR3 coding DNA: TGTGCCACCAGTGAGGTAGGGCAAGAGACCCAGTACTTC.

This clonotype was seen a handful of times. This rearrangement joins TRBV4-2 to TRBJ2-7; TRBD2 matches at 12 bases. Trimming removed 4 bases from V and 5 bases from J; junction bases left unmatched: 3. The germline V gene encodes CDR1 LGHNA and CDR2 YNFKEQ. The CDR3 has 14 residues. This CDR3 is CASSRTSGTDEQYF. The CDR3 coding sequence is TGTGCCAGCAGCCGGACTAGCGGGACTGACGAGCAGTACTTC.

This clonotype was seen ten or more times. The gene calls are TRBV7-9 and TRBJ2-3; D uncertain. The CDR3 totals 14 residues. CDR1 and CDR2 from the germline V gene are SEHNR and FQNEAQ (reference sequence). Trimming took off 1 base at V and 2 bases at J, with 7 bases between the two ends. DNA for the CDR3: TGTGCCAGCAGCTTAGAGCCCTCCACAGATACGCAGTATTTT. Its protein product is CASSLEPSTDTQYF. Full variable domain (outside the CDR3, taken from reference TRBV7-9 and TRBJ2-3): DTGVSQNPRHKITKRGQNVTFRCDPISEHNRLYWYRQTLGQGPEFLTYFQNEAQLEKSRLLSDRFSAERPKGSFSTLEIQRTEQGDSAMYLCASSLEPSTDTQYFGPGTRLTVL.

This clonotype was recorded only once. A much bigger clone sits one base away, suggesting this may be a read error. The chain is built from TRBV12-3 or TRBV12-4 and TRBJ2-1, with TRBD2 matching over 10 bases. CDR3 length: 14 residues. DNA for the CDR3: TGTGCCAGCAGTCCGACTAGCGGGTACAAAGAGCAGTTCTTC. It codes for CASSPTSGYKEQFF.

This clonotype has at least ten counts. The CDR3 loop is CASSWVSGELFF. In DNA, the CDR3 is TGTGCCAGCAGCTGGGTCTCCGGGGAGCTGTTTTTT. The V call is TRBV7-9, the J call TRBJ2-2; D is unclear. CDR1 and CDR2 from the germline V gene are SEHNR and FQNEAQ (reference sequence). The CDR3 sequence is 12 residues long. V was clipped by 4 bases and J by 6 bases, with 6 bases between them.

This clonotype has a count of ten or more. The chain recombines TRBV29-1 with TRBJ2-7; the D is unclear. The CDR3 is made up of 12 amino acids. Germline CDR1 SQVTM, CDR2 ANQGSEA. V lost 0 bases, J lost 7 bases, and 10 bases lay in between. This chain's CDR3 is CSVEDSRLEQYF. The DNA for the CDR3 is TGCAGCGTTGAAGATAGCCGGCTAGAGCAGTACTTC.

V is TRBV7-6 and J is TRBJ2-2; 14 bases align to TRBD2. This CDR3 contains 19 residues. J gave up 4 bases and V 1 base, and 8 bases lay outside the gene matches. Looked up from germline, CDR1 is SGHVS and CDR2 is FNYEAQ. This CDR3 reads CASSLEAPGLAGATGELFF. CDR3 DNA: TGTGCCAGCAGCTTAGAGGCCCCGGGACTAGCGGGAGCCACCGGGGAGCTGTTTTTT.

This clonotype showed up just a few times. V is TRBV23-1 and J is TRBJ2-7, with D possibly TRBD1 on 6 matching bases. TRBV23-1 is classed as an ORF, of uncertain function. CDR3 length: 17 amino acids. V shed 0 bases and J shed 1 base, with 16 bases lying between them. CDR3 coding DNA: TGCGCCAGCAGTCAATCGGGACACAATAACTTATCCTACGAGCAGTACTTC. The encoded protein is CASSQSGHNNLSYEQYF.

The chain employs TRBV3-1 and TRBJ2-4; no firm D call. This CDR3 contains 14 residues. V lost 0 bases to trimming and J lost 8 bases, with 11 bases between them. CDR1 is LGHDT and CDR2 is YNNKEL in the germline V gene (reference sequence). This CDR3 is CASSQDPRGDIQYF. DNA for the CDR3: TGTGCCAGCAGCCAAGATCCCCGTGGGGACATTCAGTACTTC.

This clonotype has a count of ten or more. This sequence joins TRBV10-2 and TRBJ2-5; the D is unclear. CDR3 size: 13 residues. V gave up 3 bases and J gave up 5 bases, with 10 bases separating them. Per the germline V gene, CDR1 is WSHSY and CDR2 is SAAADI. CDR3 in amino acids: CASSDVGSETQYF. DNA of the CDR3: TGCGCCAGCAGTGACGTGGGATCCGAGACCCAGTACTTC.